The 29 T cell receptor beta chains below all came from one sample that was sequenced in a study of siplizumab effects on memory and regulatory T cells. This table comes from immunoSEQ multiplex PCR, and its TCRdb copy is limited to in-frame clones, with some not included. The sample yields around 86,000 clones, around 94% seen once. Sequenced material: non-Treg CD4+ T cells sorted from blood. Receptor source: a human donor in good health.

Written as DNA, the CDR3 is TGTGCCACATTACATGGGGGGCAATACGAGCAGTACTTC. It is translated as CATLHGGQYEQYF. The chain combines TRBV30 with TRBJ2-7; D is tentatively TRBD1 or TRBD2 (6 bases each). V lost 8 bases and J 4 bases, leaving 18 bases between the germline ends. In germline, CDR1 is GTSNPN, CDR2 SVGIG (reference sequence). This CDR3 region has 13 residues.

Concerning this clone itself: Germline and junction disagree at one end, which may indicate a read error. This rearrangement joins TRBV9 to TRBJ2-1, with D maybe TRBD2 (5 bases). This CDR3 spans 15 amino acids. The germline gives CDR1 SGDLS, CDR2 YYNGEE. CDR3 protein: CASTVNEGSYNEQFF. The CDR3 nucleotides are TGTGCCAGCACCGTAAACGAGGGCTCCTACAATGAGCAGTTCTTC.

J is TRBJ1-1 and V is TRBV4-1; D is perhaps TRBD1 (5 bases). Germline V gives CDR1 MGHRA, CDR2 YSYEKL. CDR3 length equals 14 residues. The V gene lost 4 bases and the J gene lost 5 bases, with 14 bases spanning the gap. The CDR3 protein is CASSLDSIVTEAFF. In DNA form, the CDR3 reads TGCGCCAGCAGCCTAGACAGTATTGTTACTGAAGCTTTCTTT.

This clone has a single count. The CDR3 DNA sequence: TGTGCCAGCAGTCCCTTATCTAGCGGGAGGGGCGAGCAGTACTTC. Translated, it gives CASSPLSSGRGEQYF. This chain connects TRBV27 to TRBJ2-7, with 12 bases lining up with TRBD2. Germline assignment: CDR1 MNHEY and CDR2 SMNVEV (reference sequence). The CDR3 length is 15 residues. J lost 6 bases, V lost 5 bases, and 8 bases had no gene match.

The chain is built from TRBV11-2 and TRBJ2-7; the D gene is possibly TRBD1 (5 bases). In germline, CDR1 is SGHAT, CDR2 FQNNGV. This CDR3 contains 12 residues. Trimming pared 5 bases from V and 2 bases from J, leaving 7 bases between. CDR3 in DNA: TGTGCCAGCAGCCCGACAGCCTACGAGCAGTACTTC. It encodes CASSPTAYEQYF.

This chain joins TRBV19 and TRBJ2-7; 11 bases line up with TRBD1. The trim removed 6 bases at V and 6 bases at J, leaving 4 bases unmatched. The CDR3 contains 13 residues. Germline V gene data show CDR1 as LNHDA and CDR2 as SQIVND (reference sequence). The chain's CDR3 is CASRGQGEFEQYF. For the CDR3, the DNA is TGTGCCAGTAGGGGACAGGGGGAGTTCGAGCAGTACTTC.

V is TRBV4-1 and J is TRBJ2-4; D unresolved. The CDR3 is 18 residues long. V was pared by 4 bases and J by 0 bases, with 19 bases between. From germline, CDR1 is MGHRA and CDR2 YSYEKL. CDR3 protein: CASSPGRVSGVAKNIQYF. As DNA, the CDR3 is TGCGCCAGCAGCCCCGGTCGTGTGAGTGGGGTAGCCAAAAACATTCAGTACTTC.

The chain has TRBV6-1 and TRBJ1-4, with D unresolved. V dropped 6 bases and J dropped 3 bases, with 11 bases sitting between them. Germline CDR1 is MNHNS and CDR2 is SASEGT. The CDR3 length is 14 residues. The CDR3 reads CASRREWANEKLFF. CDR3 sequence (DNA): TGTGCCAGCAGGAGGGAGTGGGCTAATGAAAAACTGTTTTTT.

The V gene is TRBV7-3, the J gene TRBJ2-3; 9 nucleotides match TRBD2. The CDR3 runs to 15 residues. V shed 4 bases and J 2 bases; nucleotides not matched to a gene: 4. Germline CDR1 SGHTA, CDR2 FQGTGA. The CDR3 reads CASSSLAGATDTQYF. CDR3 nucleotides: TGTGCCAGCAGCTCATTAGCGGGAGCCACAGATACGCAGTATTTT.

The chain is built from TRBV6-1 and TRBJ2-7; tentative D call: TRBD1 (5 bases). Germline CDR1 and CDR2: MNHNS and SASEGT. V gave up 1 base and J gave up 0 bases, with 7 bases separating them. The CDR3 runs 14 residues. The CDR3 spells CASSEGGSSYEQYF. CDR3 in DNA: TGTGCCAGCAGTGAAGGGGGCAGCTCCTACGAGCAGTACTTC.

The gene calls are TRBV7-2 and TRBJ2-5; possibly TRBD2 for D (5 bases). V lost 5 bases to trimming and J lost 5 bases, with 12 bases between them. This CDR3 contains 13 residues. Germline V gene lookup returns CDR1 SGHTA and CDR2 FQGNSA. DNA of the CDR3: TGTGCCAGCAGCCCTAGCCGGAGGGAGACCCAGTACTTC. Its protein is CASSPSRRETQYF.

The chain is built from TRBV6-1 and TRBJ1-5; TRBD1 is a possible D gene (6 bases). The CDR3 has 15 residues. V was shortened by 7 bases and J by 4 bases, with 17 bases between the two germline ends. Germline V gives CDR1 MNHNS, CDR2 SASEGT. This chain's CDR3 is CASKGQQGGNQPQHF. The CDR3 bases are TGTGCCAGCAAAGGACAGCAGGGAGGTAATCAGCCCCAGCATTTT.

V is TRBV12-5 and J is TRBJ2-1; the D is unclear. V was pared by 6 bases and J by 4 bases, with 10 bases between. The germline V gene encodes CDR1 LGHNT and CDR2 FRNRAP. The CDR3 consists of 13 residues. CDR3 bases: TGTGCTAGTGGACGCAGTGAGTACAATGAGCAGTTCTTC. Amino acids: CASGRSEYNEQFF.

The chain uses TRBV11-3 and TRBJ2-7; D is tentatively TRBD1 or TRBD2 (5 bases each). V was pared by 5 bases and J by 4 bases, with 18 bases between. The CDR3 has 15 amino acids. CDR1 is SGHNT and CDR2 is YENEEA in the germline V gene. The CDR3 reads CASSRGRDGSYEQYF. The CDR3 nucleotides read TGTGCCAGCAGCCGGGGCCGGGACGGAAGTTACGAGCAGTACTTC.

J is TRBJ2-2 and V is TRBV27, with TRBD1 matching over 9 bases. The ends lost 5 bases at V and 6 bases at J; junction bases unmatched: 7. CDR1 and CDR2 from the germline V gene are MNHEY and SMNVEV (reference sequence). This CDR3 region has 15 residues. The chain's CDR3 is CASSPGQGRAGELFF. The CDR3 DNA reads TGTGCCAGCAGTCCGGGACAGGGTCGCGCCGGGGAGCTGTTTTTT.

The genes are TRBV27 and TRBJ1-1; D not resolved. CDR1 is MNHEY and CDR2 is SMNVEV in the germline V gene (reference sequence). Trimming left V 6 bases short and J 1 base short, with 15 bases between. The CDR3 covers 15 residues. CDR3 DNA: TGTGCCAGCAGCGATATCGGGCCGGCGAACACTGAAGCTTTCTTT. Translating gives CASSDIGPANTEAFF.

J is TRBJ2-6 and V is TRBV7-9; D possibly matches TRBD1 or TRBD2 (5 bases each). The length of the CDR3 is 15 residues. V was shortened by 5 bases and J by 7 bases, with 15 bases between the two germline ends. CDR1 and CDR2 from the germline V gene are SEHNR and FQNEAQ (reference sequence). The CDR3 DNA is TGTGCCAGCAGCCAAGGGACGGAAGGCGCCAACGTCCTGACTTTC. As protein: CASSQGTEGANVLTF.

DNA for the CDR3: TGTGCCAGCAGCTTAGGTACATTAGCGGGAGGCGCGAACACCGGGGAGCTGTTTTTT. The encoded protein is CASSLGTLAGGANTGELFF. This rearrangement joins TRBV11-3 to TRBJ2-2; 10 bases are a match to TRBD2. V lost 1 base, J lost 0 bases, and 8 bases stayed unmatched. Germline lookup yields CDR1 SGHNT and CDR2 YENEEA. The CDR3 loop spans 19 amino acids.

CDR3 DNA: TGTGCTAGTGGGGAAAGGACTAGCGCCACAGATACGCAGTATTTT. Residues: CASGERTSATDTQYF. The chain employs TRBV12-5 and TRBJ2-3; TRBD2 agrees at 9 bases. The CDR3 runs to 15 residues. Trimming at V came to 6 bases and at J to 2 bases, leaving 6 bases not matched to a gene. Germline CDR1 reads LGHNT; CDR2 reads FRNRAP.

This chain connects TRBV30 to TRBJ1-2, with TRBD1 as a possible D gene (5 bases). CDR3 length: 15 amino acids. Trimming took 0 bases from V and 4 from J, leaving 15 bases between them. Germline CDR1 GTSNPN, CDR2 SVGIG (reference sequence). The chain's CDR3 is CAWSVPPRGVYGYTF. CDR3 nucleotide sequence: TGTGCCTGGAGTGTACCCCCGAGGGGTGTCTATGGCTACACCTTC.

The chain is built from TRBV25-1 and TRBJ2-3; 9 nucleotides match TRBD2. Germline V lookup: CDR1 MGHDK, CDR2 SYGVNS. Trimming cost V 3 bases and J 7 bases; bases outside gene matches: 11. The CDR3 is 16 residues long. The CDR3 protein is CASSDTLAGYPYTQYF. CDR3 in DNA: TGTGCCAGCAGTGACACCCTAGCGGGGTACCCGTATACGCAGTATTTT.

V is TRBV6-5 and J is TRBJ1-4; TRBD1 matches 10 bases. Germline V gene lookup returns CDR1 MNHEY and CDR2 SVGAGI. V shed 7 bases and J 5 bases; nucleotides not matched to a gene: 7. The CDR3 loop spans 15 amino acids. The CDR3 DNA reads as TGTGCCAGCAAGAGACAGGGACAGGGGAATGAAAAACTGTTTTTT. Its protein product is CASKRQGQGNEKLFF.

V is TRBV5-4 and J is TRBJ2-2; D possibly corresponds to TRBD2 (6 bases). The V and J ends lost 4 bases and 9 bases respectively, with 13 bases between them. The CDR3 consists of 13 residues. Germline V gives CDR1 SGHNT, CDR2 YYREEE (reference sequence). This chain's CDR3 is CASSLSGLRELFF. DNA of the CDR3: TGTGCCAGCAGCCTGTCGGGACTTAGGGAGCTGTTTTTT.

The chain carries TRBV4-1 and TRBJ1-2; the D is unclear. The CDR3 spans 18 residues. The V gene lost 3 bases and the J gene lost 2 bases, with 22 bases spanning the gap. CDR1 and CDR2 from the germline V gene are MGHRA and YSYEKL. The chain's CDR3 is CASSHWPRRREGNYGYTF. The CDR3 DNA is TGCGCCAGCAGCCATTGGCCCCGGCGACGGGAGGGAAACTATGGCTACACCTTC.

This clone has more than one count but fewer than ten. The chain employs TRBV12-5 and TRBJ1-1; D uncertain. V was clipped by 0 bases and J by 4 bases, with 3 bases between them. CDR1 and CDR2 (germline): LGHNT, FRNRAP. There are 12 residues in the CDR3. CDR3: CASGLVGTEAFF. The CDR3 nucleotides are TGTGCTAGTGGTTTGGTAGGCACTGAAGCTTTCTTT.

V usage is TRBV30 and J usage is TRBJ2-7; D perhaps matches TRBD1 (5 bases). Germline V gene sequence: CDR1 GTSNPN, CDR2 SVGIG (reference sequence). V gave up 4 bases and J gave up 0 bases, with 7 bases separating them. The length of the CDR3 is 12 residues. Here the CDR3 reads CAWTTGSYEQYF. CDR3 nucleotide sequence: TGTGCCTGGACCACAGGCTCCTACGAGCAGTACTTC.

The genes are TRBV4-1 and TRBJ1-1; D is undetermined. There are 14 residues in the CDR3. The germline gives CDR1 MGHRA, CDR2 YSYEKL. Trimming stripped 0 bases from V and 7 bases from J, with 12 bases between. The CDR3 DNA is TGCGCCAGCAGCCAAGAAATCAGGCTGAATGAAGCTTTCTTT. Encoded protein: CASSQEIRLNEAFF.

The chain couples TRBV10-3 to TRBJ2-7, with D possibly TRBD1 on 5 matching bases. Per the germline V gene, CDR1 is ENHRY and CDR2 is SYGVKD. Trimming removed 3 bases at V and 5 bases at J, with 14 bases between. The CDR3 sequence is 14 residues long. The CDR3 DNA is TGTGCCATCAGTGAAAAGGGGCCGTTGGACGAGCAGTACTTC. This translates into CAISEKGPLDEQYF.

J is TRBJ1-4 and V is TRBV29-1, with a weak D call TRBD1 (5 bases). Germline assignment: CDR1 SQVTM and CDR2 ANQGSEA. CDR3 size: 13 residues. Trimming pared 4 bases from V and 4 bases from J, leaving 10 bases between. CDR3 residues: CSVVSDSNEKLFF. CDR3 DNA sequence: TGCAGCGTTGTAAGCGACAGTAATGAAAAACTGTTTTTT.